These T cell receptor beta chains were read from a single sample in a study of T cell responses to AZD1222 COVID-19 vaccine. The table came from immunoSEQ multiplex PCR; TCRdb's copy has only in-frame clones and leaves some out. The sample contains over 100,000 clones, around 86% of which appear only once. The input for sequencing was peripheral blood, taken on day 0 of AZD1222 vaccination. The origin of the receptors is an adult in good health. CDR3s include the opening cysteine and the closing phenylalanine or tryptophan. Clone sizes are given selectively: once, few, many, or a class where the clone is expanded.

>TRBV9|17|.
CASSRGAEVTLGYGYTF
>TRBV6-5|15|.
CASSYGNSGANVLTF
>TRBV9|15|.
CASSVGGTSYNEQFF
>TRBV18|14|.
CASSPGWTLGGYTF
>TRBV6-5|14|.
CASTATGNTGELFF
>TRBV7-9|16|.
CASSTDSTYSNQPQHF
>TRBV6-5|14|.
CAIRRGLQGTEAFF
>TRBV7-2|14|.
CASSLVKVNTEAFF
>TRBV30|14|.
CAWHPGLSTGELFF
>TRBV7-9|15|.
CASSLTAGLNTEAFF
>TRBV29-1|10|.
CGWGNNEQFF
>TRBV6-5|14|.
CASSYSQTTYGYTF
>TRBV6-5|15|once
CASSYSGQTNQPQHF